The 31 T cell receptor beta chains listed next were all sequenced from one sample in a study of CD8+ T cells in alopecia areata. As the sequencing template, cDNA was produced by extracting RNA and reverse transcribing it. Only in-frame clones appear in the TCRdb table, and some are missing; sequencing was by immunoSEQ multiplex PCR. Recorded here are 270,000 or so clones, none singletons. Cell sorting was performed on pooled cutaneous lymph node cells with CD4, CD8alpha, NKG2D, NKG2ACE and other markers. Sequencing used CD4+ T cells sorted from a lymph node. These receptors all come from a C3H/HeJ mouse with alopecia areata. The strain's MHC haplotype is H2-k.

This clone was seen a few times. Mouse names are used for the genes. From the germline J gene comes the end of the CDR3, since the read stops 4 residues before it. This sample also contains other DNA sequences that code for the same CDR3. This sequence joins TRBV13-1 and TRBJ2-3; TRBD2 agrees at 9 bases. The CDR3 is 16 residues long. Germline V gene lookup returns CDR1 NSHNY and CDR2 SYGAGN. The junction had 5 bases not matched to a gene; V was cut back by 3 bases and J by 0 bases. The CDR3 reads CASSGGLGASAETLYF. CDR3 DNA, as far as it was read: TGTGCCAGCAGTGGGGGACTGGGTGCTAGTGCAGAA.

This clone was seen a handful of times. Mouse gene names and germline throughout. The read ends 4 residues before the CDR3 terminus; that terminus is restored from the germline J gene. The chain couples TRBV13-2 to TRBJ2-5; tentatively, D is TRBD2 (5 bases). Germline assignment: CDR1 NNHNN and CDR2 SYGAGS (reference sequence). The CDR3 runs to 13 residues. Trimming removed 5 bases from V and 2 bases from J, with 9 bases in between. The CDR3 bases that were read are TGTGCCAGCGGAGTCTGGGTCCAAGAC. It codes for CASGVWVQD. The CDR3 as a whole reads CASGVWVQDTQYF.

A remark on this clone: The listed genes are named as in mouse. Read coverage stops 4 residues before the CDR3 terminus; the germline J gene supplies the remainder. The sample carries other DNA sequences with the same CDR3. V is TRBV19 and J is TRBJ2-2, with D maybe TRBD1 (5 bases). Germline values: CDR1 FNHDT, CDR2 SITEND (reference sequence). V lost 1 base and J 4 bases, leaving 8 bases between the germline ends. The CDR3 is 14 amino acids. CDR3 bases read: TGTGCCAGCAGTATACAGGGATCCACCGGG. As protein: CASSIQGSTG. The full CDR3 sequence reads CASSIQGSTGQLYF.

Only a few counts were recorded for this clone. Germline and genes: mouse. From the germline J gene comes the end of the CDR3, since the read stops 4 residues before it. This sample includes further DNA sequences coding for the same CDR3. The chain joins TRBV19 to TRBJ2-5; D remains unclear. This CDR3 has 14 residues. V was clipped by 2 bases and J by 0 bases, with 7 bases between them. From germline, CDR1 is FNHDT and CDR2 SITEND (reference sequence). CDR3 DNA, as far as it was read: TGTGCCAGCAGTATGGGTCTTAACCAAGAC. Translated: CASSMGLNQD. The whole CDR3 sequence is CASSMGLNQDTQYF.

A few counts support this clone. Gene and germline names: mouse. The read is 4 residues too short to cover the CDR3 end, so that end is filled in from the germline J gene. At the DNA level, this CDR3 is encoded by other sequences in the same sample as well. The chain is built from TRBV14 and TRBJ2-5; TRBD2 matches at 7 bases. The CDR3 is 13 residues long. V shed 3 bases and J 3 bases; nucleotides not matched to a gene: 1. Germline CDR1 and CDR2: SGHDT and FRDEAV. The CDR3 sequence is CASSSGGQDTQYF. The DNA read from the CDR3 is TGTGCCAGCAGTTCTGGGGGTCAAGAC.

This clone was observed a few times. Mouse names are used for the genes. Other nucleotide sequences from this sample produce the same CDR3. The part of the CDR3 DNA that was read is TGTGCCAGCAGCCGACAGGGGGGTGCAGAA. This codes for CASSRQGGAE. The complete CDR3 reads CASSRQGGAETLYF. The chain joins TRBV19 to TRBJ2-3, with 9 bases aligning to TRBD1. The read terminates 4 residues ahead of where the CDR3 ends, so the germline J gene completes it. Per the germline V gene, CDR1 is FNHDT and CDR2 is SITEND (reference sequence). The CDR3 sequence is 14 residues long. Losses at the gene ends were 5 bases for V and 1 base for J; bases not matched to a gene: 2.

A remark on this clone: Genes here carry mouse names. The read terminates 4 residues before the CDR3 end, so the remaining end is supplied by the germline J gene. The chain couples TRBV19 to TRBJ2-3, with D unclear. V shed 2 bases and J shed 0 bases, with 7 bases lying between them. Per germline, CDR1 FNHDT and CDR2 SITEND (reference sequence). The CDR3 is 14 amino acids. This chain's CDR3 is CASSMGRSAETLYF. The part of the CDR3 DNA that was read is TGTGCCAGCAGTATGGGGAGGAGTGCAGAA.

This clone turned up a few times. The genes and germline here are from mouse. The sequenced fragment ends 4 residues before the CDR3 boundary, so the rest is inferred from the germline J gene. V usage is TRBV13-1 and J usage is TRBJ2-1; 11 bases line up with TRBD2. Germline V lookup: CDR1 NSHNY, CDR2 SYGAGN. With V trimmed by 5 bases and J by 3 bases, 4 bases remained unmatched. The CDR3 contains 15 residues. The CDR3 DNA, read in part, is TGTGCCAGCAGAACTGGGGGGGCGGCCTATGCT. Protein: CASRTGGAAYA. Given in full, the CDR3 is CASRTGGAAYAEQFF.

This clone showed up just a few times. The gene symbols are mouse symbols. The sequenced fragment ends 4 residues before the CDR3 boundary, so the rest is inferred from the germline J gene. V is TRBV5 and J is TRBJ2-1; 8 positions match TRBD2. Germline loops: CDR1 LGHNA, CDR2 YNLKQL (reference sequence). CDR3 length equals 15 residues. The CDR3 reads CASSQDPTGEAEQFF. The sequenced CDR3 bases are TGTGCCAGCAGCCAAGATCCGACTGGGGAGGCT.

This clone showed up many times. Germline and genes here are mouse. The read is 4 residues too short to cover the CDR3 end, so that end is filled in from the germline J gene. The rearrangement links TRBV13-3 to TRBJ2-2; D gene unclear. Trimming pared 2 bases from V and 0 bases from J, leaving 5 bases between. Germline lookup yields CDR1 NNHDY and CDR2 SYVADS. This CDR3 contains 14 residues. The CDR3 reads CASSEWANTGQLYF. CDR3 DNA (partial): TGTGCCAGCAGTGAATGGGCAAACACCGGG.

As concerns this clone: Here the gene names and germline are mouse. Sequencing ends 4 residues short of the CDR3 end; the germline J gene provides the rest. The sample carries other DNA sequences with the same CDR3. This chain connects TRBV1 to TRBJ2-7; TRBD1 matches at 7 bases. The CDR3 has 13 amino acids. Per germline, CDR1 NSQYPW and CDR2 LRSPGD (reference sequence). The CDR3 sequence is CTCSAGQGYEQYF. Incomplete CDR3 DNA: TGCACCTGCAGTGCAGGACAGGGATAT. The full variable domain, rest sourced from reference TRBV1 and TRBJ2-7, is VTLLEQNPRWRLVPRGQAVNLRCILKNSQYPWMSWYQQDLQKQLQWLFTLRSPGDKEVKSLPGADYLATRVTDTELRLQVANMSQGRTLYCTCSAGQGYEQYFGPGTRLTVL.

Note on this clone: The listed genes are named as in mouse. Partial CDR3 DNA: TGTGCCAGCAGTGATGGGACAGGGGGCGTGTCC. This encodes CASSDGTGGVS. The full CDR3 sequence reads CASSDGTGGVSDYTF. The chain links TRBV13-1 to TRBJ1-2, with 11 bases aligning to TRBD1. The read is 4 residues too short to cover the CDR3 end, so that end is filled in from the germline J gene. The germline CDR1 and CDR2 sequences are NSHNY and SYGAGN. CDR3 length: 15 amino acids.

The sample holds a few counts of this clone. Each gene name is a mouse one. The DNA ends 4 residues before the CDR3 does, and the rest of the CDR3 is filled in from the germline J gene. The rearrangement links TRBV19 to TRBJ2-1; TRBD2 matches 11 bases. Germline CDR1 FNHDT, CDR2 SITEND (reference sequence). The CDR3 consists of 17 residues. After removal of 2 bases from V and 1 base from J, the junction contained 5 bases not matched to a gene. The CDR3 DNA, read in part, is TGTGCCAGCAGTATTCCGGGGACTGGGGGAAACTATGCT. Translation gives CASSIPGTGGNYA. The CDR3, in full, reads CASSIPGTGGNYAEQFF.

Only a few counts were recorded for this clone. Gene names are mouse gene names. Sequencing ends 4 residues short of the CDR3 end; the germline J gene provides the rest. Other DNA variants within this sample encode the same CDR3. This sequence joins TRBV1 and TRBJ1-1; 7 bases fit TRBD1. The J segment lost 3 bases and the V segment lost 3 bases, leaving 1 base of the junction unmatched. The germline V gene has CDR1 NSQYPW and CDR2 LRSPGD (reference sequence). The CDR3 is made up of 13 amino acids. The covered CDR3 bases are TGCACCTGCAGTGCCAGGGGGGACACA. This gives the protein CTCSARGDT. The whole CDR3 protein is CTCSARGDTEVFF.

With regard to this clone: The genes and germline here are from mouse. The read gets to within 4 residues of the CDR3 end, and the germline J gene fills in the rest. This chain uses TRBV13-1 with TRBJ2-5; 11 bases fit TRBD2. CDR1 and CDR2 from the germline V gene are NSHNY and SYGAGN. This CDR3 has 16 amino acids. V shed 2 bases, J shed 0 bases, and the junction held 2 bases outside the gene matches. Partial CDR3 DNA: TGTGCCAGCAGTGAGGGACTGGGGGAGAACCAAGAC. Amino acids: CASSEGLGENQD. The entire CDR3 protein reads CASSEGLGENQDTQYF.

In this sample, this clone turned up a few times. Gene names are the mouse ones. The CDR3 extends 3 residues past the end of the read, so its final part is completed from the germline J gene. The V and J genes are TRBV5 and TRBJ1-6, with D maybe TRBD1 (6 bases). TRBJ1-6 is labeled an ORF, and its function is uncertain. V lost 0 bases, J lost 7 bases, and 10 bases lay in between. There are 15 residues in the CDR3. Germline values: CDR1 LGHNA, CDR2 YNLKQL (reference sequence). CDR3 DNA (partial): TGTGCCAGCAGCCAAGATACAAGGGGGAATTCGCCC. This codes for CASSQDTRGNSP. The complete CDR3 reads CASSQDTRGNSPLYF.

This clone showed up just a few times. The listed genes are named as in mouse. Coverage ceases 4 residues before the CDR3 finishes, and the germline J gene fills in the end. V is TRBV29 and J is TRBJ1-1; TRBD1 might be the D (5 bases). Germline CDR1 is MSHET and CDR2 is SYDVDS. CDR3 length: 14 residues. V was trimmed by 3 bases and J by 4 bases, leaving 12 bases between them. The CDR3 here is CASSFATDPTEVFF. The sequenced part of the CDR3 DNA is TGTGCTAGCAGTTTCGCGACAGACCCCACA.

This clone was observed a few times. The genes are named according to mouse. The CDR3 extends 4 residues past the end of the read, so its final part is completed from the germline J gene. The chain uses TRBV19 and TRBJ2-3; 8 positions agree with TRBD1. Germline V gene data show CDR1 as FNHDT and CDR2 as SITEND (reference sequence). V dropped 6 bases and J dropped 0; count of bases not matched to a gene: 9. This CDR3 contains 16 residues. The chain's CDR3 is CASNKRDRFSAETLYF. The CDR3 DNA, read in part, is TGTGCCAGCAACAAACGGGACAGGTTTAGTGCAGAA.

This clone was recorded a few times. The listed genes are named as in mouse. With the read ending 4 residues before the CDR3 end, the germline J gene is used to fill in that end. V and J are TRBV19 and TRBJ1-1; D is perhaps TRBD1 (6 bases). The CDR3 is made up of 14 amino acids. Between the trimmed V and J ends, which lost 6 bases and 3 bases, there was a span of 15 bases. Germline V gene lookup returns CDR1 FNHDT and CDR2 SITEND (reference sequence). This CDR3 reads CASTEQGSHTEVFF. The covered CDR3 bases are TGTGCCAGCACAGAACAGGGTTCGCACACA. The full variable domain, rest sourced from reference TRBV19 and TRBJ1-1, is GGIITQTPKFLIGQEGQKLTLKCQQNFNHDTMYWYRQDSGKGLRLIYYSITENDLQKGDLSEGYDASREKKSSFSLTVTSAQKNEMAVFLCASTEQGSHTEVFFGKGTRLTVV.

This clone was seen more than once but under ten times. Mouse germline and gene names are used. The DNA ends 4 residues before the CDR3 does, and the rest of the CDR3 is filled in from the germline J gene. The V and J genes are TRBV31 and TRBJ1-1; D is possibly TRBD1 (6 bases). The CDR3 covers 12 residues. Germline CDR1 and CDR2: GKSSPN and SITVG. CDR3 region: CAWSLGGGEVFF. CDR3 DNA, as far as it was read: TGTGCCTGGAGTCTAGGAGGGGGA.

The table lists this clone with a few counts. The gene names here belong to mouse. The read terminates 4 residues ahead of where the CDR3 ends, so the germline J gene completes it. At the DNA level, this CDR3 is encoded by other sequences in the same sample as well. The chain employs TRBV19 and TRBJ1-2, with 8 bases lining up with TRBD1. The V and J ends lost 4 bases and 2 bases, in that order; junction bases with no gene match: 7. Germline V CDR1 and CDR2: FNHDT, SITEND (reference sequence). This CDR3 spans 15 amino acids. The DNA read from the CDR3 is TGTGCCAGCAGTTCCCGTCAGGGGGCGAACTCC. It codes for CASSSRQGANS. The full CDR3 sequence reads CASSSRQGANSDYTF. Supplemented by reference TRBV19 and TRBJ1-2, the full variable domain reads GGIITQTPKFLIGQEGQKLTLKCQQNFNHDTMYWYRQDSGKGLRLIYYSITENDLQKGDLSEGYDASREKKSSFSLTVTSAQKNEMAVFLCASSSRQGANSDYTFGSGTRLLVI.

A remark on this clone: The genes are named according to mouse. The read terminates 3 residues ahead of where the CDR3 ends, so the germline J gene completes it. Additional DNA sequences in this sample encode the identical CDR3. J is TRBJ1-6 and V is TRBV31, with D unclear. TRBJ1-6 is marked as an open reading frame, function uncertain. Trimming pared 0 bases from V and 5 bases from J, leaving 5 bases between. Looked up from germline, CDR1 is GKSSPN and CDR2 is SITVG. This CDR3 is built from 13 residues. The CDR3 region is CAWSLADNSPLYF. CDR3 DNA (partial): TGTGCCTGGAGTCTGGCAGATAATTCGCCC.

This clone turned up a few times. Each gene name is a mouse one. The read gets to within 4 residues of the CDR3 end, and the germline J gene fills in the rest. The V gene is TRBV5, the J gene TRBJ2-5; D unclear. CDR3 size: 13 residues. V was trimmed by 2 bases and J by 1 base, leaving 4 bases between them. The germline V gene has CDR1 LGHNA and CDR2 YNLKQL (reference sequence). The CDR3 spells CASSQQDQDTQYF. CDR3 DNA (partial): TGTGCCAGCAGCCAACAGGACCAAGAC.

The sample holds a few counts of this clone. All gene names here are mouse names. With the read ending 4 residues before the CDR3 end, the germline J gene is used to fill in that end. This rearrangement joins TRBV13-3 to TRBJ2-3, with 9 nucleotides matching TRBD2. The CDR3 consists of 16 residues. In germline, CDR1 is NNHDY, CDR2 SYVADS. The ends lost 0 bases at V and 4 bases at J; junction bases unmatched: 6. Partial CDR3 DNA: TGTGCCAGCAGTGATGCATCATTGGGGGGGCCAGAA. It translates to CASSDASLGGPE. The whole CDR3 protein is CASSDASLGGPETLYF.

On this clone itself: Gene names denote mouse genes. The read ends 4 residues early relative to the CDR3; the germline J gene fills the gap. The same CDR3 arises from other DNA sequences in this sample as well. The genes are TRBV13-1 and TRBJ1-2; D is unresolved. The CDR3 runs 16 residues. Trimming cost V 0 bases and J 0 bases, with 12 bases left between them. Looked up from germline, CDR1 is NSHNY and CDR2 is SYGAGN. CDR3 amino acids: CASSDARTDANSDYTF. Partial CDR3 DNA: TGTGCCAGCAGTGATGCAAGAACAGATGCAAACTCC.

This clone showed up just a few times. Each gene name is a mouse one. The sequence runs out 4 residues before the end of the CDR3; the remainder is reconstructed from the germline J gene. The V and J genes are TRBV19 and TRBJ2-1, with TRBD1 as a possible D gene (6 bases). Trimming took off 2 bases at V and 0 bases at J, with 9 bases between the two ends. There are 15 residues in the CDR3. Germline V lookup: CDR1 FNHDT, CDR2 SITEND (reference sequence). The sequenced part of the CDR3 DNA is TGTGCCAGCAGTATGCAGGGGCCTAACTATGCT. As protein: CASSMQGPNYA. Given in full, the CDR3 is CASSMQGPNYAEQFF.

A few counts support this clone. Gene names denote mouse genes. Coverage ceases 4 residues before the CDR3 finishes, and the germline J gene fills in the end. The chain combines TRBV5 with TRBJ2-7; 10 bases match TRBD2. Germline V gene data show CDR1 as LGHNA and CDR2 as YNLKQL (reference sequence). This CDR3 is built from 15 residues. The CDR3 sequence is CASSPHWGGTYEQYF. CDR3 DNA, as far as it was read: TGTGCCAGCAGCCCTCACTGGGGGGGGACTTAT.

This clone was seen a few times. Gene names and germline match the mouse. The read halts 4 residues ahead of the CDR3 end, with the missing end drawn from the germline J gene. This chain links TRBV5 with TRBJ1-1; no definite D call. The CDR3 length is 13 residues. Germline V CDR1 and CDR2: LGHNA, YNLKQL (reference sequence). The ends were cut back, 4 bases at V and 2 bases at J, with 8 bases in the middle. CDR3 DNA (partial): TGTGCCAGCAGCCCCCGACATAACACA. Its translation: CASSPRHNT. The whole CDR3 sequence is CASSPRHNTEVFF.

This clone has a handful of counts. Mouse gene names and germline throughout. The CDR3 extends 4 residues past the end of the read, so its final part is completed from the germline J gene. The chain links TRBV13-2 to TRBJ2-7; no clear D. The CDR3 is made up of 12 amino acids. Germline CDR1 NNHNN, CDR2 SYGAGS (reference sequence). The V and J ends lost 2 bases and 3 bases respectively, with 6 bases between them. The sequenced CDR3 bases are TGTGCCAGCGGTGAGCGACACTAT. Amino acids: CASGERHY. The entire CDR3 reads CASGERHYEQYF.

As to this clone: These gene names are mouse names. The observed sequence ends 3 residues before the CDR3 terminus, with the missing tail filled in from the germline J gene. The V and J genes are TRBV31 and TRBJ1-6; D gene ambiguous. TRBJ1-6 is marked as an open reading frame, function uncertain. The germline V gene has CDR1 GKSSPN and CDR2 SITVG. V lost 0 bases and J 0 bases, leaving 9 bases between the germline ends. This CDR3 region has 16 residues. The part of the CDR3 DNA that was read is TGTGCCTGGAGTCTAGTGAGGTTTTCCTATAATTCGCCC. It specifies CAWSLVRFSYNSP. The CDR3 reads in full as CAWSLVRFSYNSPLYF.

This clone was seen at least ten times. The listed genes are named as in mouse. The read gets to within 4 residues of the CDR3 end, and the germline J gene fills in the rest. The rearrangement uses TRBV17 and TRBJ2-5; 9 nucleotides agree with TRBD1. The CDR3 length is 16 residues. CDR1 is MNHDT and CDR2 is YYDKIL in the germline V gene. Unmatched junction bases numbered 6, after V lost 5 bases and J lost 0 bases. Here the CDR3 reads CASSPTGGINQDTQYF. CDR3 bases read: TGTGCTAGCAGTCCGACAGGGGGAATTAACCAAGAC.